This TCR beta chain stems from a study of shared clonotypes between healthy human individuals. The CDR3 contains 16 residues. J gave up 1 base and V 4 bases, and 4 bases lay outside the gene matches. The germline V gene encodes CDR1 SGHRS and CDR2 YFSETQ. Naive CD8 cells lacked CD45RO and underwent positive selection for CCR7, leaving out terminally differentiated effector memory CD45RA+ cells. The assay used deep level. Sequenced by immunoSEQ multiplex PCR; TCRdb stores in-frame clones only, minus some. The sample gives around 580,000 clones, about 98% of which show up once; 0.3% to 0.35% is in the top ten. This clone was counted between two and nine times. As yet, its antigen is unknown. Broader study findings: Large depth notwithstanding, sorted-subset sequencing proved incomplete by rarefaction.

The sequenced material came from naive CD8+ T cells sorted from blood. The chain has TRBV5-1 and TRBJ1-4; 10 bases align to TRBD1. This clonotype was obtained from a man younger than 40 in good health. The CDR3 reads CASSPGQGGTNEKLFF. CDR3 DNA: TGCGCCAGCAGCCCCGGACAGGGGGGAACTAATGAAAAACTGTTTTTT.